This T cell receptor (beta chain) came from a study of blood T cell repertoires in COVID-19. Germline assignment: CDR1 SGHRS and CDR2 YFSETQ. The CDR3 covers 16 residues. V was cut by 5 bases and J by 2 bases, with 16 bases left in between. The repertoire was sequenced with immunoSEQ multiplex PCR; TCRdb's copy has only in-frame clones and lacks some. Of almost 250,000 clones detected, approximately 85% appear once; the ten largest clones hold approximately 9.6%. Sequenced input: PBMCs or T cells enriched from blood (not recorded which). The V call is TRBV5-1, the J call TRBJ1-4; D is perhaps TRBD1 (5 bases). The TCR sequence derives from a woman in her fifties or sixties with acute COVID-19. In nucleotides, the CDR3 is TGCGCCAGCAGGGGGGGACGGGGGACGACTAATGAAAAACTGTTTTTT. This gives the protein CASRGGRGTTNEKLFF.